A single T cell receptor (beta chain) is shown here with its context. The data were obtained in a study of blood T cell repertoires in COVID-19. At the level of the study: The United States, Italy and Spain were the sources of the acute and convalescent COVID-19 samples. PBMCs, B-cell-depleted T cells, or T cells provided the cDNA or gDNA that made up the material.

Per the original data handling: Reference gene primers were amplified, and this amplification served to estimate nucleated cell counts. Assay: immunoSEQ multiplex PCR; the TCRdb copy retains only in-frame clones and omits some. Clone size and V and J calls were adopted from that table, with D and trimming inferred from the DNA. The table has some 250,000 clones, 88% seen once. This CDR3 contains 13 residues. V lost 6 bases to trimming and J lost 7 bases; unmatched junction nucleotides: 3. CDR1 and CDR2 (germline): MNHEY, SVGAGI. The rearrangement links TRBV6-5 to TRBJ1-3; TRBD1 aligns across 10 bases. The clonotype originates from a woman aged 40-49 years who had recovered from COVID-19. Specimen: peripheral blood. DNA of the CDR3: TGTGCCAGCAGCCCGGGACAGGGGAACACCATATATTTT. Its protein product is CASSPGQGNTIYF.